This TCR beta chain was retrieved from a study of cytomegalovirus exposure and HLA in healthy donors. Study-wide results and caveats: Being indistinguishable, some V segments were excluded, TRBV6-2 and TRBV6-3 among them. A later analysis linked a missense DCLRE1C variant to TCR beta V- and J-gene trimming. A later analysis reportedly identified an Asian-associated ancestry cluster as carrying fewer N-insertions than the approximately 710-donor mean. The study flagged 150 to 200 TCR beta chains as cytomegalovirus-associated.

PCR was performed using 60 Vbeta and 13 Jbeta primers. Clones were read by immunoSEQ multiplex PCR, and TCRdb kept only the in-frame ones, dropping some. This repertoire includes roughly 80,000 clones. Notes on this clone: Its antigen is currently unknown.

The CDR3 is made up of 12 amino acids. The germline V gene has CDR1 MNHEY and CDR2 SMNVEV (reference sequence). Specimen: PBMCs. This receptor was identified in a man aged 50 or older in good health and CMV-seropositive. This chain uses TRBV27 with TRBJ2-2, with D possibly being TRBD1 (7 bases). DNA for the CDR3: TGTGACCGGACAGGAGGGACCGGGGAGCTGTTTTTT. It encodes CDRTGGTGELFF.